What follows are 6 T cell receptor beta chains derived from one specimen sequenced in a study of Graves' ophthalmopathy and Graves' hyperthyroidism. RNA transcripts served as template for amplifying TCR beta CDR3 sequences. Second-round multiplex PCR followed a first-round RT-PCR using HTBI primers. Each CDR3 protein is one row after TCRdb ran MiXCR on the multiplex PCR reads. The sample contains hundreds of thousands of distinct CDR3 sequences, 22% of which appear only once. Specimen: peripheral blood. These receptors were taken from a young woman with stable Graves' hyperthyroidism. Some clones in this sample may be carry-over from other donors' samples.

This clonotype has a count of ten or more. The chain uses TRBV12-3 or TRBV12-4 and TRBJ1-3; the D is unclear. Trimming shortened V by 6 bases and J by 5 bases, and 17 bases separated the two germline ends. The CDR3 runs 15 residues. For the CDR3, the DNA is TGTGCCAGCAGCACGGTGGTGACACTTCGAAACACCATATATTTT. It encodes CASSTVVTLRNTIYF.

The sample holds many counts of this clonotype. V usage is TRBV11-2 and J usage is TRBJ2-7; D gene ambiguous. The CDR3 has 16 amino acids. CDR1 is SGHAT, CDR2 FQNNGV, per germline. Trimming cost V 1 base and J 3 bases, with 16 bases left between them. In DNA form, the CDR3 reads TGTGCCAGCAGCTTAGTTTTCCCCCCTTCCCGCTACGAGCAGTACTTC. Its translation is CASSLVFPPSRYEQYF.

This clonotype showed up many times. The chain combines TRBV7-2 with TRBJ2-7; 8 bases line up with TRBD2. The junction had 6 bases not matched to a gene; V was cut back by 4 bases and J by 4 bases. The CDR3 has 14 residues. The germline gives CDR1 SGHTA, CDR2 FQGNSA. This CDR3 is CASSSGSGGYEQYF. CDR3 nucleotides: TGTGCCAGCAGCTCAGGGAGCGGGGGTTACGAGCAGTACTTC.

The table lists this clonotype with many counts. The chain carries TRBV16 and TRBJ1-6; D is uncertain. Trimming stripped 3 bases from V and 0 bases from J, with 9 bases between. CDR3 length equals 16 residues. In germline, CDR1 is KGHSY, CDR2 FQNENV. Written as DNA, the CDR3 is TGTGCCAGCAGCCATTCGGTCCACTCCTATAATTCACCCCTCCACTTT. It is translated as CASSHSVHSYNSPLHF.

The V and J genes are TRBV7-2 and TRBJ2-7; tentative D call: TRBD2 (5 bases). Trimming took off 4 bases at V and 2 bases at J, with 15 bases between the two ends. The germline V gene encodes CDR1 SGHTA and CDR2 FQGNSA. The CDR3 consists of 15 residues. The CDR3 nucleotides are TGTGCCAGCAGCTCGTTAGTAGGAGGACCCTACGAGCAGTACTTC. Translated: CASSSLVGGPYEQYF.

This clonotype was seen repeatedly, ten times or more. V gene TRBV19 combines with J gene TRBJ1-1; D may be TRBD1 (5 bases). CDR3 size: 15 residues. Germline loops: CDR1 LNHDA, CDR2 SQIVND (reference sequence). V was pared by 3 bases and J by 2 bases, with 13 bases between. CDR3 amino acids: CASSIPWDRNTEAFF. The DNA of the CDR3 is TGTGCCAGTAGTATCCCCTGGGACCGCAACACTGAAGCTTTCTTT.